This T cell receptor beta chain was found in a study of cytomegalovirus exposure and HLA in healthy donors. Study-level results: There were several of the most significant clusters that appeared linked to common viral pathogens in a later analysis. Further analysis, carried out later, found HLA-associated TCR beta chains more clonally expanded than equally common other chains. It was reported that TCR beta sequences correctly inferred the HLA-A and HLA-B alleles for most subjects.

There are 15 residues in the CDR3. V lost 7 bases to trimming and J lost 5 bases; unmatched junction nucleotides: 11. The germline CDR1 and CDR2 sequences are ENHRY and SYGVKD. The PCR used 60 Vbeta and 13 Jbeta primers. Libraries were prepared by immunoSEQ multiplex PCR; TCRdb keeps only in-frame clonotypes and omits some of them. Of about 160,000 clones in the sample, approximately 80% were seen once. Of note for this clone: Its antigen is still unknown.

The J gene is TRBJ2-1, the V gene TRBV10-3, with TRBD2 identical over 7 bases. This TCR derives from a woman between 40 and 55 years old in good health and CMV-seropositive. Sequenced material: PBMCs. The CDR3 DNA sequence: TGTGCCATCATGTTGGGTAGGGGAGGGAACAATGAGCAGTTCTTC. Translated: CAIMLGRGGNNEQFF.